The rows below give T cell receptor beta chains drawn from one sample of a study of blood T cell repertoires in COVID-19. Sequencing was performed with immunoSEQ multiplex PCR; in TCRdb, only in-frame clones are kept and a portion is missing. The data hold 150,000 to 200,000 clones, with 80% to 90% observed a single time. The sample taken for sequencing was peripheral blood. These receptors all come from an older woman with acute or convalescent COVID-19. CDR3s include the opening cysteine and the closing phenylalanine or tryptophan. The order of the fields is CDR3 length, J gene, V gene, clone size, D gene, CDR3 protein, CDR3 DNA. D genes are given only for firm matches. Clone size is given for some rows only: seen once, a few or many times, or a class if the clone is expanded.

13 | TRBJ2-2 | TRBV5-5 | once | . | CASSYSGVGELFF | TGTGCCAGCAGCTACTCAGGGGTCGGGGAGCTGTTTTTT
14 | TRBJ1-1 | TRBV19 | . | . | CASSMGTSNTEAFF | TGTGCCAGTAGTATGGGGACATCGAACACTGAAGCTTTCTTT
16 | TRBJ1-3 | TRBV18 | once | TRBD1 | CASSPGQGLTGNTIYF | TGTGCCAGCTCACCAGGACAGGGTTTGACTGGAAACACCATATATTTT
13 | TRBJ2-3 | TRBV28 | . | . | CASSSLGTDTQYF | TGTGCCAGCAGTTCACTCGGCACAGATACGCAGTATTTT
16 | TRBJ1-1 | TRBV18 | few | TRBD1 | CASSPNPGQGTTEAFF | TGTGCCAGCTCACCAAACCCGGGACAGGGGACCACTGAAGCTTTCTTT
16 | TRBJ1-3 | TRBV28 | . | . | CASGTAHLLSGNTIYF | TGTGCCAGCGGCACAGCTCATCTTCTCTCTGGAAACACCATATATTTT
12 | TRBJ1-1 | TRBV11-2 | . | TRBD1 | CASRQGETEAFF | TGTGCCAGCAGACAGGGGGAGACTGAAGCTTTCTTT
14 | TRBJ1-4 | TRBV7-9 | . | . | CASSSVQGGEKLFF | TGTGCCAGCAGCTCAGTACAGGGCGGAGAAAAACTGTTTTTT
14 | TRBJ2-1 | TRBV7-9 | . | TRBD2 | CASRQSGGAYEQFF | TGTGCCAGCAGGCAAAGCGGGGGGGCTTATGAGCAGTTCTTC
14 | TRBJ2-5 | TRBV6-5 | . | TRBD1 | CASRVGTVQETQYF | TGTGCCAGCAGGGTAGGGACAGTCCAAGAGACCCAGTACTTC
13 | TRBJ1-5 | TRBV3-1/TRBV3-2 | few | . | CASSPTGNQPQHF | TGTGCCAGCAGCCCGACAGGCAATCAGCCCCAGCATTTT
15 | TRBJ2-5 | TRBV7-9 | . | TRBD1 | CASILGQGGSETQYF | TGTGCCAGCATCCTCGGACAGGGGGGTTCGGAGACCCAGTACTTC
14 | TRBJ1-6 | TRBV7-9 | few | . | CASRTGFSNSPLHF | TGTGCCAGCAGAACAGGGTTCAGTAATTCACCCCTCCACTTT
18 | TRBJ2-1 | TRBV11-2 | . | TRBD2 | CASSLDPSGGTSINEQFF | TGTGCCAGCAGTTTAGATCCTAGCGGGGGGACGTCAATTAATGAGCAGTTCTTC
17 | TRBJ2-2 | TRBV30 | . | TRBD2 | CAWSVPTSGRATGELFF | TGTGCCTGGAGTGTACCGACTAGCGGGAGGGCCACCGGGGAGCTGTTTTTT
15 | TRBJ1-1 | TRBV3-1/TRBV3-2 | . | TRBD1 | CASSHVQGINTEAFF | TGTGCCAGCAGCCACGTACAGGGGATAAACACTGAAGCTTTCTTT
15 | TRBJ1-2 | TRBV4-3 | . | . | CASSQDQMYGQSYTF | TGCGCCAGCAGCCAAGATCAAATGTATGGCCAGAGCTACACCTTC
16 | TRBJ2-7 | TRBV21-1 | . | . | CASSTNRHSLTYEQYF | TGTGCCAGCAGCACAAACAGGCACTCACTCACCTACGAGCAGTACTTC
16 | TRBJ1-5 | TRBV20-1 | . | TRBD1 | CSASKLERQGRQPQHF | TGCAGTGCTAGTAAACTCGAGAGACAGGGACGTCAGCCCCAGCATTTT
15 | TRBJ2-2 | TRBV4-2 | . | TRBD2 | CASSQDLLATGELFF | TGTGCCAGCAGCCAAGATTTACTAGCGACCGGGGAGCTGTTTTTT
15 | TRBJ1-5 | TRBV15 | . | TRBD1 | CATESRQGSGEPQHF | TGTGCCACAGAATCCCGACAGGGGTCAGGTGAGCCCCAGCATTTT
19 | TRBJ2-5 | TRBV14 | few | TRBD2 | CASSQGHGLAGGPWETQYF | TGTGCCAGCAGCCAAGGCCACGGACTAGCGGGGGGGCCCTGGGAGACCCAGTACTTC
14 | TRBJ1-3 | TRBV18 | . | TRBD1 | CASSGQNSGNTIYF | TGTGCCAGCTCGGGACAGAACTCTGGAAACACCATATATTTT
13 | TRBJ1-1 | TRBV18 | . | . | CASSPTVNTEAFF | TGTGCCAGCTCGCCTACGGTGAACACTGAAGCTTTCTTT
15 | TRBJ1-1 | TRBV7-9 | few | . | CASSLGQSLNTEAFF | TGTGCCAGCAGCTTAGGACAGAGCTTGAACACTGAAGCTTTCTTT
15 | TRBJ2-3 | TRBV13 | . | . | CASSYRQASTDTQYF | TGTGCCAGCAGCTACAGACAGGCGAGCACAGATACGCAGTATTTT
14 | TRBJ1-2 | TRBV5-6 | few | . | CASSLDGRDYGYTF | TGTGCCAGCAGCTTGGATGGCAGGGACTATGGCTACACCTTC
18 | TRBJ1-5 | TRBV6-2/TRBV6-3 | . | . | CASSFPLGGTFRDQPQHF | TGTGCCAGCAGTTTCCCGTTGGGGGGAACCTTCCGAGATCAGCCCCAGCATTTT
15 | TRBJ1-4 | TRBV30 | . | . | CAWSPGGRENEKLFF | TGTGCCTGGAGCCCCGGAGGAAGGGAGAATGAAAAACTGTTTTTT
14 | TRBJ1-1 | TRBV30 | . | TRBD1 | CAWTRTGGRAEAFF | TGTGCCTGGACCCGGACAGGGGGAAGGGCTGAAGCTTTCTTT
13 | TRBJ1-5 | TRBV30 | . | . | CAWSRTEGQPQHF | TGTGCCTGGAGTAGGACAGAGGGTCAGCCCCAGCATTTT
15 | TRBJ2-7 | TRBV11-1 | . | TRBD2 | CASSRTSGKLYEQYF | TGTGCCAGCAGCCGGACTAGCGGGAAGCTCTACGAGCAGTACTTC
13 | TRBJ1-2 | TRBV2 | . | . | CASRGRSNYGYTF | TGTGCCAGCAGGGGCAGGTCCAACTATGGCTACACCTTC
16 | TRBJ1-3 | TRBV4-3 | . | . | CASSPNFVSSGNTIYF | TGCGCCAGCAGCCCAAACTTCGTTAGCTCTGGAAACACCATATATTTT
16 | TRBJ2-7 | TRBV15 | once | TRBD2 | CATSRRLAGPSYEQYF | TGTGCCACCAGCAGGCGACTAGCGGGGCCTTCCTACGAGCAGTACTTC
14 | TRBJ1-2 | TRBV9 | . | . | CASSPGVTNYGYTF | TGTGCCAGCAGCCCGGGGGTAACTAACTATGGCTACACCTTC
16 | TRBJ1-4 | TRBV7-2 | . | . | CASSFRGVATNEKLFF | TGTGCCAGCAGCTTCAGGGGCGTTGCAACTAATGAAAAACTGTTTTTT
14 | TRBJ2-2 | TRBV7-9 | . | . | CASSLLWNTGELFF | TGTGCCAGCAGCTTACTTTGGAACACCGGGGAGCTGTTTTTT
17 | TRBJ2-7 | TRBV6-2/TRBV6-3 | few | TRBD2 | CASSPGGLAGVPYEQYF | TGTGCCAGCAGTCCAGGGGGACTAGCGGGAGTGCCCTACGAGCAGTACTTC
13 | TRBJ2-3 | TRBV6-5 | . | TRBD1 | CASRKTGSDTQYF | TGTGCCAGCAGAAAGACAGGGTCAGATACGCAGTATTTT
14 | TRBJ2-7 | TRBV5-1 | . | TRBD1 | CASSGGQGAYEQYF | TGCGCCAGCAGCGGAGGACAGGGGGCCTACGAGCAGTACTTC
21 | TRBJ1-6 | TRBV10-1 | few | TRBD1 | CASSERERMTGASSYNSPLHF | TGCGCCAGCAGTGAGAGGGAGCGGATGACAGGGGCAAGCTCCTATAATTCACCCCTCCACTTT
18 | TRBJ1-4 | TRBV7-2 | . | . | CASSRDLAGQGGDEKLFF | TGTGCCAGCAGCCGTGATCTGGCTGGTCAGGGCGGGGATGAAAAACTGTTTTTT
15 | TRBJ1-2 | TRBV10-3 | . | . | CAISESRGARYGYTF | TGTGCCATCAGTGAGTCTCGGGGGGCAAGGTATGGCTACACCTTC